This note documents a single T cell receptor beta chain sequence. This clone's antigen is unknown. There are no base qualities to consult, and no much larger clone falls within one base. Counted from cysteine to phenylalanine, this CDR3 has 15 amino acids. Only the CDR3 DNA stays, 45 bases, in frame from base 1. CDR1 and CDR2 are read off the germline V gene as MNHEY and SVGAGI. V lost 4 bases and J lost 4 bases; the stretch between them is 14 bases long. These data come from a study of shared clonotypes between healthy human individuals (TCRdb year 2020). With regard to the full study: A couple of women and a few men aged 18 to 49 years were included in the cohort. Between about 0.8 and 9 billion PBMCs per donor were obtained by leukapheresis. For each donor, CD4 naive and CD4 memory were each given three plates, CD8 naive was given two plates, and CD8 memory was given one plate. To estimate repertoire size and how much clonotypes are shared between individuals, the study performed deep sequencing of blood TCR repertoires from 4 to 6 healthy adults. To increase sequencing depth and limit assay-specific biases, TCR repertoire library preparation and sequencing were carried out by different laboratories using diverse techniques. General conclusions and limits of the study: Because the study included a small number of donors, the genetic and exposure-history diversity represented was limited. Pairwise subsampling indicated that sequencing depth was expected to affect the degree of clonotype sharing among donors. Sampling was limited to blood, and TCR repertoires in tissue likely differ from TCR repertoires in blood. Clonotypes shared by all four sorted-subset donors showed higher generation probabilities than non-shared clonotypes. Larger estimated clonotype richness was generally found for naive subsets than for memory subsets. Sharing across several donors was observed for roughly 5% of naive CD4, 3% to 4% of naive CD8, over 2% of memory CD4, and roughly 0.4% of memory CD8 clonotypes. Incomplete sequencing was indicated by rarefaction of sorted-subset datasets, despite the large sequencing depth.

TCR CDR3 regions were amplified from genomic DNA by multiplex PCR using the deep immunoSEQ assay. For each cell subset, the extracted genomic DNA was distributed evenly across all wells of several immunoSEQ 96-well plates, and each plate served as one replicate. For sorted subsets, roughly 200 ng genomic DNA, equal to tens of thousands of T cell genomes, was loaded into each replicate PCR. The purified libraries were quantified using a Qubit 3.0 fluorometer, sized with a Bioanalyzer 2100, and then quantified again using the KAPA Library Quantification kit. Every immunoSEQ 96-well plate was sequenced on a dedicated single-read 150-cycle Illumina NextSeq 550 flow cell. In the paper's pipeline: The immunoSEQ output contained only junctional sequences without quality scores, so filtering could not match that applied to full-length reads. To assign V/J genes and CDR3, sequences were annotated using PyIR, a Python wrapper for IgBLAST v1.9, with IMGT germline references. Reads with weak V/J assignments (E-value above 1e-6), missing CDR3, stop codons, out-of-frame junctions, or ambiguous translated residues were removed. A V3J clonotype was defined by an identical inferred V gene, J gene, and CDR3 amino acid sequence. The percentage overlap between two repertoires was calculated by dividing the number of shared unique clonotypes by the size of the smaller repertoire. RTK rarefaction, the Chao1 estimator, and Recon v2.1 estimates of unobserved clonotypes were used to assess repertoire richness. For all TCRbeta clonotypes obtained by the gDNA method from several donors, generation probabilities were computed with OLGA. Held by TCRdb, this immuneACCESS table contains in-frame sequences only and omits some clones. Under half of the omission traces to an unresolved V gene where checked; the cause of the rest is unknown. V, J and clone size were drawn from that table, and D and trimming were deduced from the DNA. Recorded for this sample are around 550,000 clones; approximately 95% of them occurred a single time. About 0.11% of the sample is held by the ten biggest clonotypes.

For the CD8 naive samples, CD45RO-negative cells were positively selected for CCR7, yielding a CD45RA+CCR7+ population from which TemRA cells were excluded. The donors were healthy, HIV-negative adults with no recently reported acute infections or vaccinations. Every donor was a Caucasian adult residing in Nashville, Tennessee, USA. After blood collection by leukapheresis, PBMCs were isolated using Ficoll-Histopaque density gradient centrifugation and then cryopreserved in the vapor phase of liquid nitrogen. Purity and quantity of every magnetically sorted T cell population were checked by analytical flow cytometry. Each sorted fraction had its genomic DNA isolated and then quantified by UV absorbance on a Nanodrop 2000c.

This receptor was obtained from a woman aged 25-40 years in good health. This receptor chain uses TRBV6-5 and TRBJ2-1; a tentative D call is TRBD2 (6 bases match). The sample comprised naive CD8+ T cells sorted from blood. The cell subset or site label, as the study defines it: CD45RA+CCR7+. The CDR3 here reads CASSSGTSEYNEQFF. The DNA is as follows: TGTGCCAGCAGTTCAGGGACTTCAGAATACAATGAGCAGTTCTTC.